Each of the 27 T cell receptor beta chains below was sequenced from the same sample in a study of cytomegalovirus exposure and HLA in healthy donors. 13 Jbeta primers and 60 Vbeta primers were used for the PCR. The assay was immunoSEQ multiplex PCR, and TCRdb's table has in-frame clones only and misses some. This sample yields about 150,000 clones, of which 70% to 90% are seen a single time; 5.5% to 6.5% belongs to the top ten. Sequenced sample: PBMCs. The receptor source for this set is a woman in her forties in good health and CMV-seropositive.

V gene TRBV19 combines with J gene TRBJ1-1; TRBD1 matches 7 bases. The V segment lost 5 bases and the J segment 11 bases; nucleotides outside the gene matches: 11. CDR3 length equals 13 residues. Germline CDR1 is LNHDA and CDR2 is SQIVND (reference sequence). The chain's CDR3 is CASSPTGETLAFF. Written as DNA, the CDR3 is TGTGCCAGTAGTCCAACAGGGGAGACTCTGGCTTTCTTT.

This chain uses TRBV19 with TRBJ2-6; D ambiguous. Germline V lookup: CDR1 LNHDA, CDR2 SQIVND (reference sequence). The CDR3 spans 17 residues. Deletions cut 3 bases from V and 1 base from J, with 13 bases between. Here the CDR3 DNA reads TGTGCCAGTAGTATCCGGTCCCAGGCTTCTGGGGCCAACGTCCTGACTTTC. The encoded protein is CASSIRSQASGANVLTF.

This chain joins TRBV6-5 and TRBJ2-3, with 8 bases matching TRBD2. CDR1 is MNHEY and CDR2 is SVGAGI in the germline V gene. The CDR3 sequence is 16 residues long. V lost 2 bases to trimming and J lost 5 bases; unmatched junction nucleotides: 9. The CDR3 DNA sequence: TGTGCCAGCAGTTACCTTGGCGGGAGGTTGGGAGATACGCAGTATTTT. Its protein is CASSYLGGRLGDTQYF.

This clone was seen only a few times. This chain connects TRBV23-1 to TRBJ2-4; perhaps TRBD1 as D (5 bases). TRBV23-1 is placed among ORFs of uncertain function. The CDR3 has 15 residues. V lost 0 bases and J 0 bases, leaving 6 bases between the germline ends. The CDR3 coding sequence is TGCGCCAGCAGTCAATCGGGGCTAGCCAAAAACATTCAGTACTTC. Protein sequence: CASSQSGLAKNIQYF.

V and J are TRBV29-1 and TRBJ2-7; D may be TRBD1 (6 bases). Trimming pared 4 bases from V and 0 bases from J, leaving 13 bases between. This CDR3 contains 14 residues. Germline V CDR1 and CDR2: SQVTM, ANQGSEA. The CDR3 sequence: CSVALTGGSYEQYF. The CDR3 DNA follows: TGCAGCGTTGCTTTGACAGGTGGCTCCTACGAGCAGTACTTC.

The chain combines TRBV7-2 with TRBJ2-1, with 11 bases fitting TRBD2. There are 17 residues in the CDR3. Germline CDR1 SGHTA, CDR2 FQGNSA. Unmatched junction bases numbered 3, after V lost 2 bases and J lost 0 bases. CDR3 nucleotide sequence: TGTGCCAGCAGCTTAACTAGCGGGAGTGCCTCCTACAATGAGCAGTTCTTC. This sequence encodes CASSLTSGSASYNEQFF.

The rearrangement joins TRBV5-1 to TRBJ1-5; 8 bases are shared with TRBD1. This CDR3 has 15 residues. Germline trimming cut 3 bases from V and 5 bases from J; bases unmatched to any gene: 7. CDR1 is SGHRS, CDR2 YFSETQ, per germline. This CDR3 reads CASSSGQGKDQPQHF. The DNA for the CDR3 is TGCGCCAGCAGCTCCGGACAGGGCAAGGATCAGCCCCAGCATTTT.

This clone was recorded only once. The J gene is TRBJ2-3, the V gene TRBV25-1, with 11 nucleotides matching TRBD1. The CDR3 is 13 amino acids. The germline V gene encodes CDR1 MGHDK and CDR2 SYGVNS. The V and J ends lost 8 bases and 4 bases, in that order; junction bases with no gene match: 2. The CDR3 loop is CASRTGGSDTQYF. For the CDR3, the DNA is TGTGCCAGCCGGACAGGGGGCTCAGATACGCAGTATTTT. Variable domain in full (rest from reference TRBV25-1 and TRBJ2-3): EADIYQTPRYLVIGTGKKITLECSQTMGHDKMYWYQQDPGMELHLIHYSYGVNSTEKGDLSSESTVSRIRTEHFPLTLESARPSHTSQYLCASRTGGSDTQYFGPGTRLTVL.

This clone was found once. The chain links TRBV7-3 to TRBJ2-5; a possible D gene is TRBD2 (5 bases). V was shortened by 1 base and J by 3 bases, with 6 bases between the two germline ends. Germline V gene lookup returns CDR1 SGHTA and CDR2 FQGTGA. CDR3 length: 13 residues. CDR3 residues: CASSLRREETQYF. CDR3 nucleotides: TGTGCCAGCAGCTTAAGGCGGGAAGAGACCCAGTACTTC.

This clone has just one count. The J gene is TRBJ2-7, the V gene TRBV7-3; D remains unclear. Looked up from germline, CDR1 is SGHTA and CDR2 is FQGTGA. Deletions cut 1 base from V and 6 bases from J, with 4 bases between. The CDR3 has 11 residues. In DNA form, the CDR3 reads TGTGCCAGCAGCTTAAAGCGCGAGCAGTACTTC. It codes for CASSLKREQYF.

J is TRBJ1-2 and V is TRBV7-9; 10 bases match TRBD1. From germline, CDR1 is SEHNR and CDR2 FQNEAQ (reference sequence). J lost 6 bases, V lost 4 bases, and 5 bases had no gene match. The CDR3 contains 14 residues. The CDR3 nucleotides read TGTGCCAGCAGCTCGACAGGGGGCTTGGATGGCTACACCTTC. Protein product: CASSSTGGLDGYTF.

The chain carries TRBV27 and TRBJ1-1; 7 nucleotides agree with TRBD1. The CDR3 sequence is 15 residues long. Germline values: CDR1 MNHEY, CDR2 SMNVEV (reference sequence). The trim removed 2 bases at V and 6 bases at J, leaving 9 bases unmatched. This CDR3 is CASSLKSTGPPEAFF. The CDR3 nucleotides read TGTGCCAGCAGTTTAAAGTCGACAGGGCCCCCTGAAGCTTTCTTT.

The rearrangement uses TRBV7-8 and TRBJ1-1; possibly TRBD1 for D (6 bases). The CDR3 has 15 residues. Trimming took 3 bases from V and 0 from J, leaving 11 bases between them. Germline CDR1 is SGHVS and CDR2 is FQNEAQ. The CDR3 loop is CASSLTRGLNTEAFF. DNA for the CDR3: TGTGCCAGCAGCTTGACCAGGGGTTTGAACACTGAAGCTTTCTTT.

The V gene is TRBV18, the J gene TRBJ2-5, with TRBD1 identical over 8 bases. The CDR3 is 13 residues long. CDR1 is KGHSH, CDR2 LQKENI, per germline. The J segment lost 5 bases and the V segment lost 3 bases, leaving 2 bases of the junction unmatched. The CDR3 bases are TGTGCCAGCTCACCGAGACAGGGGGAGACCCAGTACTTC. Translating gives CASSPRQGETQYF.

This clone was recorded a few times. The J gene is TRBJ1-2, the V gene TRBV6-1; 11 bases fit TRBD1. This CDR3 contains 17 residues. Germline V gene sequence: CDR1 MNHNS, CDR2 SASEGT. Germline trimming cut 4 bases from V and 4 bases from J; bases unmatched to any gene: 11. This CDR3 is CASSVGQGGIFRYGYTF. CDR3 in DNA: TGTGCCAGCAGTGTGGGACAGGGGGGGATCTTTCGCTATGGCTACACCTTC.

The gene calls are TRBV19 and TRBJ2-5; 15 bases match TRBD2. The CDR3 runs 15 residues. J lost 4 bases, V lost 6 bases, and 3 bases had no gene match. CDR1 and CDR2 (germline): LNHDA, SQIVND (reference sequence). Here the CDR3 reads CASSPGLAGGETQYF. The CDR3 bases are TGTGCCAGTAGCCCGGGACTAGCGGGAGGAGAGACCCAGTACTTC.

This chain joins TRBV9 and TRBJ2-2, with 7 positions matching TRBD1. The V segment lost 0 bases and the J segment 6 bases; nucleotides outside the gene matches: 8. Per the germline V gene, CDR1 is SGDLS and CDR2 is YYNGEE. The CDR3 totals 16 residues. In DNA, the CDR3 is TGTGCCAGCAGCGTAGTGGGACAGTTCATCCCCGGGGAGCTGTTTTTT. As protein: CASSVVGQFIPGELFF.

CDR3 residues: CASSKPGSRSDTQYF. The DNA of the CDR3 is TGTGCCAGCAGCAAACCGGGATCGAGGTCAGATACGCAGTATTTT. The J gene is TRBJ2-3, the V gene TRBV28; tentative D call: TRBD2 (5 bases). Germline V gene lookup returns CDR1 MDHEN and CDR2 SYDVKM. The CDR3 extends over 15 amino acids. Trimming took off 6 bases at V and 4 bases at J, with 17 bases between the two ends. The entire variable domain, with the rest obtained from reference TRBV28 and TRBJ2-3, is as follows: DVKVTQSSRYLVKRTGEKVFLECVQDMDHENMFWYRQDPGLGLRLIYFSYDVKMKEKGDIPEGYSVSREKKERFSLILESASTNQTSMYLCASSKPGSRSDTQYFGPGTRLTVL.

This clone was seen once. The chain is built from TRBV7-6 and TRBJ2-1, with 9 nucleotides matching TRBD2. The CDR3 spans 16 residues. Trimming removed 2 bases from V and 8 bases from J; junction bases left unmatched: 10. Per the germline V gene, CDR1 is SGHVS and CDR2 is FNYEAQ. The CDR3 here is CASSLQIAGVSDEQFF. In DNA, the CDR3 is TGTGCCAGCAGCTTACAGATAGCGGGAGTAAGCGATGAGCAGTTCTTC.

The chain links TRBV30 to TRBJ1-1; 8 nucleotides agree with TRBD1. V gave up 5 bases and J gave up 6 bases; unmatched junction bases: 11. The CDR3 runs to 14 residues. Germline V gene data show CDR1 as GTSNPN and CDR2 as SVGIG (reference sequence). CDR3 DNA: TGTGCCTGGGGACAGGGAGCCTTGGGGGCTGAAGCTTTCTTT. Protein product: CAWGQGALGAEAFF.

The genes are TRBV5-1 and TRBJ2-1, with TRBD2 matching over 9 bases. V gave up 4 bases and J gave up 3 bases; unmatched junction bases: 11. The CDR3 is 17 residues long. Per germline, CDR1 SGHRS and CDR2 YFSETQ. CDR3: CASSGVSGSSFYNEQFF. CDR3 sequence (DNA): TGCGCCAGCAGCGGAGTTAGCGGGAGCAGCTTCTACAATGAGCAGTTCTTC.

V is TRBV28 and J is TRBJ2-7, with D tentatively TRBD1 (5 bases). Trimming stripped 3 bases from V and 0 bases from J, with 12 bases between. There are 15 residues in the CDR3. Germline-derived CDR1 and CDR2 are MDHEN and SYDVKM. CDR3 residues: CASSFPRQSSYEQYF. Here the CDR3 DNA reads TGTGCCAGCAGTTTTCCCAGACAGAGCTCCTACGAGCAGTACTTC.

A remark on this clone: One end of the junction is discordant with germline, which a read error may explain. The same CDR3 arises from other DNA sequences in this sample as well. The rearrangement links TRBV2 to TRBJ2-2; D is ambiguous. The germline V gene has CDR1 SNHLY and CDR2 FYNNEI. CDR3 length: 11 amino acids. The CDR3 is CASSQTGELFF. The CDR3, as DNA: TGTGCTAGCAGTCAAACCGGGGAGCTGTTTTTT.

Notes on this clone: One end of the junction fails to match germline, which may point to a read error. The same CDR3 is also encoded by other DNA sequences in this sample. J is TRBJ2-1 and V is TRBV18, with D perhaps TRBD2 (6 bases). The CDR3 spans 15 residues. The germline CDR1 and CDR2 sequences are KGHSH and LQKENI. The CDR3 spells CASSPGGSKNNEQFF. The CDR3, as DNA: TGTGCCAGCTCACCAGGGGGGAGTAAGAACAATGAACAGTTCTTC.

V usage is TRBV28 and J usage is TRBJ1-1; 7 nucleotides agree with TRBD1. CDR3 length: 15 amino acids. Germline V CDR1 and CDR2: MDHEN, SYDVKM. J was trimmed by 1 base and V by 4 bases; bases with no gene match: 6. The DNA of the CDR3 is TGTGCCAGCAGTTACTACAGGGGCGGGAACACTGAAGCTTTCTTT. Its protein is CASSYYRGGNTEAFF.

The chain combines TRBV6-1 with TRBJ1-2, with no clear D. The CDR3 loop spans 15 amino acids. V lost 1 base, J lost 0 bases, and 9 bases lay in between. Looked up from germline, CDR1 is MNHNS and CDR2 is SASEGT. DNA for the CDR3: TGTGCCAGCAGTGAAGACCACACATCTAACTATGGCTACACCTTC. It translates to CASSEDHTSNYGYTF.

This CDR3 is CASRRLAGTDTQYF. In DNA, the CDR3 is TGTGCCAGCAGGAGACTAGCGGGCACAGATACGCAGTATTTT. The chain combines TRBV6-1 with TRBJ2-3; 9 nucleotides align to TRBD2. The length of the CDR3 is 14 residues. Trimming removed 6 bases from V and 1 base from J; junction bases left unmatched: 2. The germline V gene encodes CDR1 MNHNS and CDR2 SASEGT.